This T cell receptor beta chain was documented in a study of blood T cell repertoires in COVID-19 (dated by TCRdb to 2020 to 2021). Study-wide context: Collaborator samples came from the United States, Italy and Spain and covered acute and convalescent phases of COVID-19. The prospective study material was composed of cDNA or gDNA derived from T cells, B-cell-depleted T cells, or PBMCs. Deeply sampled blood TCRbeta repertoires from subjects exposed to, actively infected with, or recovered from COVID-19 were included in the dataset. The repertoires were made available in a free public database intended to serve as a resource for research on the immune response to SARS-CoV-2. The samples were drawn from the first 160 participants of the ongoing ImmuneRACE study and from 1,254 subjects provided by 6 global collaborators. Sample metadata almost always included a de-identified subject ID, COVID-19 status, age in years and sex. Where available, HLA class I and class II types were taken from metadata supplied by the sample provider and were not determined by assay-based typing.

Notes on this clone: Its binding antigen is unknown. It has no much larger one-base neighbor in the sample; base qualities were not kept. The same CDR3 arises from other DNA sequences in this sample as well.

Collaborating institutions collected whole blood in K2EDTA tubes following their own protocols. For TCRbeta analysis, collaborators shipped samples as frozen whole blood, isolated PBMCs, or DNA extracted from either of those sample types. TCRbeta CDR3 regions were amplified from genomic DNA using the immunoSEQ Assay, a bias-controlled multiplex PCR. The published analysis was carried out like this. The number of nucleated cells in each sample was estimated by amplification of reference gene primers within the assay. To quantify the absolute abundance of each unique TCRbeta CDR3 rearrangement, sequence reads were collapsed and filtered. For each sample, productive Simpson clonality was calculated as the square root of Simpson's diversity index over productive rearrangements. The immuneACCESS repertoire file appears here via TCRdb, limited to in-frame rearrangements. These files lack a portion of the clones; in checked studies, under half of the deficit traces to unresolved V genes, and the cause of the others is not known. From that table come the V and J calls and clone size; the DNA was used to work out D and trimming. The sample has roughly 210,000 clones on record, around 89% of them singletons. The ten largest make up approximately 1.7% of the sample.

V and J lose 0 bases and 2 bases, and a span of 9 bases separates them. The CDR3, cysteine through phenylalanine, is 14 amino acids long. This entry keeps only the CDR3 DNA: 42 bases, framed from base 1. Via the germline V gene, CDR1 is SGDLS and CDR2 YYNGEE. The paper's findings and limits, for the study overall: The amount of clinical and demographic metadata varied by source and participant and was provided uncurated.

The sequence joins TRBV9 to TRBJ2-7; the D gene lacks a confident call. The material sequenced was peripheral blood. The TCR was taken from a man aged 65 to 79 with acute or convalescent COVID-19. The CDR3 region has the sequence CASSVGPSAYEQYF. The nucleotides are TGTGCCAGCAGCGTAGGTCCCTCGGCCTACGAGCAGTACTTC. Reference TRBV9 and TRBJ2-7 genes cover what lies past the CDR3, so the full variable domain is DSGVTQTPKHLITATGQRVTLRCSPRSGDLSVYWYQQSLDQGLQFLIQYYNGEERAKGNILERFSAQQFPDLHSELNLSSLELGDSALYFCASSVGPSAYEQYFGPGTRLTVT.